The 29 T cell receptor beta chains given below trace back to one sample, sequenced in a study of T cells in Graves' hyperthyroidism and ophthalmopathy. Amplification of TCR beta CDR3 regions was performed using RNA transcripts as template. Carried out on the TCR CDR3, a first-round RT-PCR used the HTBI primer set. TCRdb re-called the multiplex PCR reads with MiXCR, one entry per CDR3 protein. The data show roughly 280,000 distinct CDR3 sequences, 17% seen once. Sequencing was done on a sample of blood. Receptors were obtained from a woman in her fifties or sixties with Graves' ophthalmopathy.

This clonotype was recorded many times. The genes are TRBV2 and TRBJ1-4; 7 bases line up with TRBD1. The germline V gene has CDR1 SNHLY and CDR2 FYNNEI. Trimming removed 6 bases from V and 3 bases from J; junction bases left unmatched: 4. There are 14 residues in the CDR3. The CDR3 loop is CASRGQTANEKLFF. The CDR3, as DNA: TGTGCCAGCAGGGGACAGACGGCTAATGAAAAACTGTTTTTT.

The rearrangement links TRBV6-1 to TRBJ1-5; D ambiguous. CDR1 is MNHNS and CDR2 is SASEGT in the germline V gene. Trimming shortened V by 6 bases and J by 3 bases, and 12 bases separated the two germline ends. CDR3 size: 14 residues. The CDR3 spells CASSLRSVNQPQHF. CDR3 sequence (DNA): TGTGCCAGCAGCCTCAGGAGCGTCAATCAGCCCCAGCATTTT.

This clonotype was counted many times. This chain uses TRBV3-1 with TRBJ2-7; 7 nucleotides line up with TRBD2. The junction had 8 bases not matched to a gene; V was cut back by 0 bases and J by 12 bases. Germline assignment: CDR1 LGHDT and CDR2 YNNKEL (reference sequence). CDR3 length equals 13 residues. The CDR3 is CASSQERAGHSYF. CDR3 in DNA: TGTGCCAGCAGCCAAGAGAGAGCGGGGCATTCGTACTTC.

The rearrangement joins TRBV20-1 to TRBJ2-7; TRBD1 matches at 7 bases. J was trimmed by 0 bases and V by 5 bases; bases with no gene match: 7. The CDR3 is 14 residues long. CDR1 and CDR2 (germline): DFQATT, SNEGSKA (reference sequence). CDR3 bases: TGCAGTGCTTACGCTACAGGGGTCTCCTACGAGCAGTACTTC. This encodes CSAYATGVSYEQYF.

This clonotype came up a few times. The chain employs TRBV25-1 and TRBJ2-5, with TRBD2 identical over 9 bases. The CDR3 spans 16 residues. CDR1 is MGHDK and CDR2 is SYGVNS in the germline V gene. With 3 bases clipped from V and 0 bases from J, the junction kept 5 bases outside the gene matches. In DNA form, the CDR3 reads TGTGCCAGCAGTGACAGCCTAGCGGGAAACCAAGAGACCCAGTACTTC. Protein: CASSDSLAGNQETQYF.

The chain has TRBV12-3 or TRBV12-4 and TRBJ2-7; D possibly corresponds to TRBD2 (6 bases). The CDR3 is 14 amino acids. Trimming took 5 bases from V and 2 from J, leaving 13 bases between them. CDR3 sequence (DNA): TGTGCCAGCAGTCAGGGAGGCCTGACCTACGAGCAGTACTTC. It specifies CASSQGGLTYEQYF.

This clonotype occurred many times. V gene TRBV12-3 or TRBV12-4 combines with J gene TRBJ1-5; weak D call: TRBD1 (5 bases). There are 13 residues in the CDR3. Trimming took 5 bases from V and 5 from J, leaving 10 bases between them. Here the CDR3 DNA reads TGTGCCAGCAGTATTTCGGGGGATCAGCCCCAGCATTTT. This codes for CASSISGDQPQHF.

This chain connects TRBV10-2 to TRBJ1-1; TRBD1 matches 8 bases. Per the germline V gene, CDR1 is WSHSY and CDR2 is SAAADI. The CDR3 is made up of 14 amino acids. V lost 7 bases, J lost 5 bases, and 9 bases stayed unmatched. CDR3 bases: TGCGCCAGCATACCCTGGACAGGGAATACTGAAGCTTTCTTT. Protein: CASIPWTGNTEAFF.

This clonotype was counted at least ten times. J is TRBJ1-5 and V is TRBV12-3 or TRBV12-4; 7 positions match TRBD1. The ends lost 9 bases at V and 7 bases at J; junction bases unmatched: 6. This CDR3 has 12 residues. CDR3 DNA: TGTGCCAGTGACAGGGCGCGGCAGCCCCAGCATTTT. Its protein product is CASDRARQPQHF.

This chain uses TRBV29-1 with TRBJ1-2, with D unclear. The ends were cut back, 4 bases at V and 2 bases at J, with 14 bases in the middle. The CDR3 loop spans 14 amino acids. CDR1 and CDR2 (germline): SQVTM, ANQGSEA. In DNA, the CDR3 is TGCAGCGTTGTTTATTCGGCAGCCAACTATGGCTACACCTTC. Amino acids: CSVVYSAANYGYTF.

The rearrangement uses TRBV3-2 and TRBJ2-5. TRBV3-2 is a pseudogene segment. CDR3 length: 13 amino acids. CDR3 sequence (DNA): TGTGCCAGCAGCCCTTGGACACAAGAGACCCAGTACTTC. Its translation: CASSPWTQETQYF.

There are many counts of this clonotype. The J gene is TRBJ2-7, the V gene TRBV7-2; TRBD1 might be the D (5 bases). Deletions cut 5 bases from V and 1 base from J, with 15 bases between. CDR3 length equals 15 residues. Per the germline V gene, CDR1 is SGHTA and CDR2 is FQGNSA. The CDR3 nucleotides are TGTGCCAGCAGCGAGGCTCAGGGAAAGTCCTACGAGCAGTACTTC. Its protein is CASSEAQGKSYEQYF.

CDR3 bases: TGTGCCTGGAGTGTACGTGGAGGGGGCACTTATACCGATCAGCCCCAGCATTTT. Its translation is CAWSVRGGGTYTDQPQHF. V usage is TRBV30 and J usage is TRBJ1-5; TRBD1 matches 7 bases. Germline V gives CDR1 GTSNPN, CDR2 SVGIG (reference sequence). The CDR3 is 18 amino acids. V lost 0 bases to trimming and J lost 5 bases; unmatched junction nucleotides: 16.

There are many counts of this clonotype. This rearrangement joins TRBV7-2 to TRBJ2-3; 8 nucleotides agree with TRBD1. V lost 5 bases and J lost 2; bases outside the gene matches: 3. There are 14 residues in the CDR3. The V gene's germline CDR1 is SGHTA and CDR2 FQGNSA. The CDR3 reads CASSRDRHTDTQYF. CDR3 sequence (DNA): TGTGCCAGCAGCCGGGACAGGCACACAGATACGCAGTATTTT.

This clonotype was detected many times. At one end, the junction sequence differs from germline, possibly due to a read error. This chain links TRBV14 with TRBJ1-1; D gene uncertain. Germline CDR1 reads SGHDN; CDR2 reads FVKESK. The CDR3 totals 13 residues. DNA of the CDR3: TGTGCCAGCAGCAAAGACCTGAACACTGAAGCTTTCTTT. Its protein is CASSKDLNTEAFF.

The rearrangement uses TRBV6-1 and TRBJ1-6, with D possibly being TRBD1 (5 bases). V lost 6 bases to trimming and J lost 8 bases, with 20 bases between them. The germline V gene has CDR1 MNHNS and CDR2 SASEGT. CDR3 size: 16 residues. The CDR3 protein is CASSKGWGTQDSPLHF. In DNA form, the CDR3 reads TGTGCCAGCAGCAAGGGATGGGGGACCCAGGATTCACCCCTCCACTTT.

About this clonotype itself: One junction end disagrees with the germline gene, perhaps due to a read error. The rearrangement uses TRBV28 and TRBJ2-7, with TRBD1 matching over 8 bases. The CDR3 totals 16 residues. CDR1 and CDR2 from the germline V gene are MDHEN and SYDVKM. CDR3 DNA: TGCGCCAGCAGTCATTACGCGGGACAGGTATGTTACGAGCAGTACTTC. Translating gives CASSHYAGQVCYEQYF.

The rearrangement links TRBV29-1 to TRBJ2-1; D gene ambiguous. V was shortened by 4 bases and J by 8 bases, with 12 bases between the two germline ends. Per germline, CDR1 SQVTM and CDR2 ANQGSEA. This CDR3 region has 12 residues. In DNA, the CDR3 is TGCAGCGTTGGTGACGGTAGGGATGAGCAGTTCTTC. Encoded protein: CSVGDGRDEQFF.

This clonotype was detected only once. This may stem from a read error, because a much larger clone lies one nucleotide away. The chain carries TRBV4-3 and TRBJ2-1, with 9 bases lining up with TRBD1. The CDR3 is made up of 17 amino acids. Germline loops: CDR1 LGHNA, CDR2 YSLEER. The CDR3 coding sequence is TGCCCCAGCAGCCAGAGGGCTCCGGGACAGGGAGGGCATGAGCAGTTCTTC. Its protein product is CPSSQRAPGQGGHEQFF.

This rearrangement joins TRBV9 to TRBJ2-5; 8 bases match TRBD2. The CDR3 totals 16 residues. Germline V gene sequence: CDR1 SGDLS, CDR2 YYNGEE. The V segment lost 0 bases and the J segment 5 bases; nucleotides outside the gene matches: 9. CDR3 residues: CASSVAGGPLGETQYF. CDR3 in DNA: TGTGCCAGCAGCGTAGCGGGAGGGCCTCTTGGGGAGACCCAGTACTTC.

The chain is built from TRBV9 and TRBJ2-1; 9 bases fit TRBD2. The CDR3 is 16 amino acids. V lost 4 bases, J lost 6 bases, and 11 bases stayed unmatched. Per germline, CDR1 SGDLS and CDR2 YYNGEE. CDR3 DNA sequence: TGTGCCAGCAGCACCTTAAGCGGGAGGACAAGCAATGAGCAGTTCTTC. Translation: CASSTLSGRTSNEQFF.

V gene TRBV18 combines with J gene TRBJ2-3; 7 bases map to TRBD1. V lost 6 bases, J lost 2 bases, and 17 bases stayed unmatched. The CDR3 is made up of 18 amino acids. The germline gives CDR1 KGHSH, CDR2 LQKENI. CDR3 nucleotide sequence: TGTGCCAGCTCCGTTGGTCGGTCTGCAGGGGGTTACACAGATACGCAGTATTTT. This sequence encodes CASSVGRSAGGYTDTQYF.

This clonotype has a count of ten or more. The V call is TRBV5-1, the J call TRBJ1-1, with unresolved D. This CDR3 region has 15 residues. V was cut by 0 bases and J by 7 bases, with 16 bases left in between. Germline V gene lookup returns CDR1 SGHRS and CDR2 YFSETQ. CDR3 coding DNA: TGCGCCAGCAGCTTGGGTACGCACAGAACAAGTGAAGCTTTCTTT. This translates into CASSLGTHRTSEAFF.

This clonotype has a count of ten or more. V and J are TRBV4-1 and TRBJ1-1; TRBD1 agrees at 11 bases. With 5 bases clipped from V and 4 bases from J, the junction kept 6 bases outside the gene matches. The CDR3 is 15 residues long. Germline CDR1 MGHRA, CDR2 YSYEKL. CDR3: CASSVWTGGGTEAFF. The CDR3 coding sequence is TGCGCCAGCAGCGTATGGACAGGGGGCGGCACTGAAGCTTTCTTT.

Ten or more counts support this clonotype. The J gene is TRBJ2-3, the V gene TRBV7-8; 7 nucleotides match TRBD2. V lost 1 base and J lost 5; bases outside the gene matches: 9. The CDR3 sequence is 16 residues long. Germline assignment: CDR1 SGHVS and CDR2 FQNEAQ. CDR3 residues: CASSLVVGRAEDTQYF. In nucleotides, the CDR3 is TGTGCCAGCAGCTTAGTCGTGGGGAGGGCGGAAGATACGCAGTATTTT.

The V call is TRBV5-1, the J call TRBJ2-2; D unresolved. The V end lost 2 bases, the J end lost 5 bases, and 16 bases lay between the germline ends. This CDR3 contains 16 residues. Germline V gene data show CDR1 as SGHRS and CDR2 as YFSETQ. Here the CDR3 DNA reads TGCGCCAGCAGCTTAAACGTCCTGAAGAGTACCGGGGAGCTGTTTTTT. Protein: CASSLNVLKSTGELFF.

The chain couples TRBV11-2 to TRBJ1-2, with a possible D match to TRBD1 (5 bases). The germline V gene has CDR1 SGHAT and CDR2 FQNNGV. The CDR3 runs to 16 residues. V was trimmed by 1 base and J by 3 bases, leaving 15 bases between them. In DNA form, the CDR3 reads TGTGCCAGCAGCTTAGGCTTATCCGGGGGGGACTATGGCTACACCTTC. Protein product: CASSLGLSGGDYGYTF.

This chain links TRBV20-1 with TRBJ1-1, with 7 bases lining up with TRBD1. The CDR3 spans 13 residues. V lost 6 bases, J lost 1 base, and 5 bases stayed unmatched. Germline CDR1 and CDR2: DFQATT and SNEGSKA (reference sequence). The CDR3 DNA sequence: TGCAGTGCCCCCGGACAGGCGAACACTGAAGCTTTCTTT. Protein sequence: CSAPGQANTEAFF.

This sequence joins TRBV12-3 or TRBV12-4 and TRBJ2-3, with 8 bases fitting TRBD2. The length of the CDR3 is 15 residues. The V and J ends lost 3 bases and 6 bases, in that order; junction bases with no gene match: 8. The CDR3 DNA reads as TGTGCCAGCAGTTTTCTCCGGGGGGGGCGGGATACGCAGTATTTT. This gives the protein CASSFLRGGRDTQYF.